Listed below are T cell receptor beta chains from one sample, sequenced in a study of cytomegalovirus exposure and HLA in healthy donors. Assay: immunoSEQ multiplex PCR; the TCRdb copy retains only in-frame clones and omits some. This table holds about 83,000 clones, 60% to 85% found once. Sequencing input: PBMCs. These receptors were obtained from a man younger than 30 in good health and CMV-seropositive. Both conserved end residues are trimmed from each CDR3.

v_gene	j_gene	CDR3aa
TRBV5-6	TRBJ2-7	ASGPGGVYEQY
TRBV5-4	TRBJ2-7	ASSLFRGISSYEQY
TRBV4-1	TRBJ1-1	ASSQVRGPEAF
TRBV11-2	TRBJ1-2	ASRPIRGDGYT
TRBV2	TRBJ2-1	ASRISLSGNNEQF
TRBV27	TRBJ2-1	ASSYGQGPYNEQF
TRBV20-1	TRBJ2-7	SARDMYEQY
TRBV7-6	TRBJ2-3	ASSSTNPDTQY
TRBV5-4	TRBJ2-4	ASSFQGNIQY
TRBV7-9	TRBJ2-2	ASSLGDKTGELF
TRBV28	TRBJ2-1	ASSPLAGNEQF
TRBV6-5	TRBJ2-7	ASSRTPGLDYEQY
TRBV6-1	TRBJ1-2	ASSKEGDDYGYT
TRBV7-8	TRBJ1-1	ASSSYRGRGEAF
TRBV29-1	TRBJ1-1	SVGRTEAF
TRBV5-8	TRBJ2-1	ASSPGTVYQF
TRBV2	TRBJ2-3	ASSEARRGVREY
TRBV18	TRBJ2-1	ASSRPGLAGHEQF
TRBV18	TRBJ2-3	ASSPKFSTDTQY